Listed here are 18 T cell receptor beta chains from one sample, sequenced in a study of cytomegalovirus exposure and HLA in healthy donors. Researchers ran the PCR with 60 Vbeta and 13 Jbeta primers. Generated by immunoSEQ multiplex PCR, the TCRdb table keeps only in-frame clones and is missing some. The table lists roughly 150,000 clones, approximately 71% of them singletons, with about 10% in the top ten. The sequenced material came from PBMCs. The receptor set was obtained from a man aged 18 to 30 in good health and CMV-seropositive.

In nucleotides, the CDR3 is TGTGCCAGCAGGCTGAAAGGGGGCTGGAGCAATCAGCCCCAGCATTTT. Encoded protein: CASRLKGGWSNQPQHF. J is TRBJ1-5 and V is TRBV6-6; 7 nucleotides match TRBD1. After removal of 6 bases from V and 1 base from J, the junction contained 9 bases not matched to a gene. The CDR3 runs 16 residues. The V gene's germline CDR1 is MNHNY and CDR2 SVGAGI (reference sequence).

Turning to this clone: At one end, the junction sequence differs from germline, possibly due to a read error. The chain has TRBV15 and TRBJ1-3; D is possibly TRBD1 (6 bases). The germline gives CDR1 LNHNV, CDR2 YYDKDF (reference sequence). The CDR3 loop spans 13 amino acids. CDR3 residues: CATSRTAGSTIYF. The CDR3, as DNA: TGTGCCACCAGCCGGACAGCGGGAAGCACCATATATTTT.

This clone was picked up one time. This chain joins TRBV5-8 and TRBJ2-1; TRBD2 matches 10 bases. CDR3 length: 16 amino acids. CDR1 SGHTS and CDR2 YDEGEE come from the germline V gene. The J segment lost 6 bases and the V segment lost 4 bases, leaving 10 bases of the junction unmatched. CDR3 bases: TGTGCCAGCAGCCCCGAGCGGACTAGCGGAGGCAATGAGCAGTTCTTC. This gives the protein CASSPERTSGGNEQFF.

This chain links TRBV12-5 with TRBJ2-5; D possibly corresponds to TRBD2 (5 bases). Trimming removed 7 bases at V and 0 bases at J, with 12 bases between. The CDR3 contains 14 residues. Per germline, CDR1 LGHNT and CDR2 FRNRAP. This CDR3 is CASARDYDQETQYF. The CDR3, as DNA: TGTGCTAGTGCTCGAGACTACGACCAAGAGACCCAGTACTTC.

V usage is TRBV5-6 and J usage is TRBJ2-2; possible D gene TRBD1, 5 bases. The CDR3 runs to 15 residues. The V gene's germline CDR1 is SGHDT and CDR2 YYEEEE. Trimming cost V 2 bases and J 1 base, with 9 bases left between them. CDR3 DNA sequence: TGTGCCAGCAGCTTAAGAAGGGGGAACACCGGGGAGCTGTTTTTT. It encodes CASSLRRGNTGELFF. The full variable domain, completed using reference TRBV5-6 and TRBJ2-2, is DAGVTQSPTHLIKTRGQQVTLRCSPKSGHDTVSWYQQALGQGPQFIFQYYEEEERQRGNFPDRFSGHQFPNYSSELNVNALLLGDSALYLCASSLRRGNTGELFFGEGSRLTVL.

The chain has TRBV5-1 and TRBJ2-2; D is perhaps TRBD1 (6 bases). Trimming left V 3 bases short and J 2 bases short, with 8 bases between. The germline CDR1 and CDR2 sequences are SGHRS and YFSETQ. The CDR3 has 14 amino acids. This chain's CDR3 is CASSSGQNTGELFF. The CDR3, as DNA: TGCGCCAGCAGCTCGGGACAAAACACCGGGGAGCTGTTTTTT.

The chain's CDR3 is CASSPRDFGETQYF. CDR3 nucleotide sequence: TGTGCCAGCAGCCCCCGGGACTTTGGGGAGACCCAGTACTTC. The gene calls are TRBV9 and TRBJ2-5, with D perhaps TRBD2 (6 bases). V gave up 4 bases and J gave up 5 bases, with 15 bases separating them. The CDR3 has 14 residues. Germline CDR1 SGDLS, CDR2 YYNGEE.

This chain joins TRBV7-9 and TRBJ1-4; D remains ambiguous. From germline, CDR1 is SEHNR and CDR2 FQNEAQ (reference sequence). Trimming removed 7 bases from V and 3 bases from J, with 21 bases in between. The CDR3 has 17 residues. Written as DNA, the CDR3 is TGTGCCAGCATCAACGATCTAGGCGCTGCACCTAATGAAAAACTGTTTTTT. Amino acid sequence: CASINDLGAAPNEKLFF.

The chain joins TRBV6-4 to TRBJ2-3, with TRBD2 matching over 10 bases. The CDR3 consists of 15 residues. Germline CDR1 is MRHNA and CDR2 is SNTAGT. V shed 4 bases, J shed 3 bases, and the junction held 4 bases outside the gene matches. DNA of the CDR3: TGTGCCAGCAGTGTAGCTAGCGGGAGTACAGATACGCAGTATTTT. Protein sequence: CASSVASGSTDTQYF.

The CDR3 reads CAWSRDSYTGELFF. As DNA, the CDR3 is TGTGCCTGGTCCAGGGACAGCTACACCGGGGAGCTGTTTTTT. The chain uses TRBV30 and TRBJ2-2; 7 nucleotides line up with TRBD1. V trimming: 5 bases; J trimming: 3 bases; junction bases outside the gene matches: 6. Germline V CDR1 and CDR2: GTSNPN, SVGIG (reference sequence). There are 14 residues in the CDR3. The variable domain in full, with the rest retrieved from reference TRBV30 and TRBJ2-2, is SQTIHQWPATLVQPVGSPLSLECTVEGTSNPNLYWYRQAAGRGLQLLFYSVGIGQISSEVPQNLSASRPQDRQFILSSKKLLLSDSGFYLCAWSRDSYTGELFFGEGSRLTVL.

The rearrangement links TRBV30 to TRBJ1-1, with unresolved D. Looked up from germline, CDR1 is GTSNPN and CDR2 is SVGIG (reference sequence). Trimming left V 3 bases short and J 7 bases short, with 12 bases between. This CDR3 region has 12 residues. CDR3 sequence: CAWRLIRREAFF. The CDR3 DNA reads as TGTGCCTGGAGATTGATCAGGCGTGAAGCTTTCTTT.

The chain has TRBV18 and TRBJ2-6, with TRBD1 matching 8 bases. Germline V CDR1 and CDR2: KGHSH, LQKENI. Trimming at V came to 4 bases and at J to 2 bases, leaving 1 base not matched to a gene. The CDR3 consists of 15 residues. The CDR3 sequence is CASSRQGTGANVLTF. The DNA for the CDR3 is TGTGCCAGCTCACGACAGGGGACTGGGGCCAACGTCCTGACTTTC. The full variable domain, in which reference TRBV18 and TRBJ2-6 provide the parts outside the CDR3, is NAGVMQNPRHLVRRRGQEARLRCSPMKGHSHVYWYRQLPEEGLKFMVYLQKENIIDESGMPKERFSAEFPKEGPSILRIQQVVRGDSAAYFCASSRQGTGANVLTFGAGSRLTVL.

The rearrangement uses TRBV2 and TRBJ2-3; 14 bases are a match to TRBD2. The germline V gene has CDR1 SNHLY and CDR2 FYNNEI. This CDR3 is 16 amino acids long. J was trimmed by 11 bases and V by 0 bases; bases with no gene match: 7. DNA of the CDR3: TGTGCCAGCAGTGAAGCGCTTACCGGGACTAGCGGGAGGCAGTATTTT. Its translation is CASSEALTGTSGRQYF.

The gene calls are TRBV5-8 and TRBJ1-2; D is unclear. V shed 3 bases and J shed 2 bases, with 17 bases lying between them. The CDR3 loop spans 16 amino acids. Germline loops: CDR1 SGHTS, CDR2 YDEGEE. CDR3 sequence: CASSWESILRNYGYTF. CDR3 nucleotides: TGTGCCAGCAGCTGGGAGTCGATTTTACGGAACTATGGCTACACCTTC. Combining the CDR3 with reference TRBV5-8 and TRBJ1-2 gives the whole variable domain EAGVTQSPTHLIKTRGQQATLRCSPISGHTSVYWYQQALGLGLQFLLWYDEGEERNRGNFPPRFSGRQFPNYSSELNVNALELEDSALYLCASSWESILRNYGYTFGSGTRLTVV.

This rearrangement joins TRBV13 to TRBJ2-3; 9 nucleotides match TRBD2. The germline V gene has CDR1 PRHDT and CDR2 FYEKMQ (reference sequence). CDR3 length: 17 residues. Trimming cost V 4 bases and J 8 bases; bases outside gene matches: 16. In nucleotides, the CDR3 is TGTGCCAGCAGCTCCTCCTTCCTAGCGGGATCCCGGGGTACGCAGTATTTT. The encoded protein is CASSSSFLAGSRGTQYF.

Here the CDR3 reads CASSIGGRDYYEQYF. The DNA of the CDR3 is TGTGCCAGTAGTATAGGGGGCAGGGACTACTACGAGCAGTACTTC. The V call is TRBV19, the J call TRBJ2-7; TRBD2 aligns across 7 bases. The CDR3 contains 15 residues. Per the germline V gene, CDR1 is LNHDA and CDR2 is SQIVND (reference sequence). V dropped 1 base and J dropped 3; count of bases not matched to a gene: 6.

A few counts support this clone. The chain is built from TRBV7-3 and TRBJ2-2, with D possibly TRBD2 on 7 matching bases. V lost 5 bases and J 5 bases, leaving 15 bases between the germline ends. The CDR3 spans 15 residues. Germline V gene sequence: CDR1 SGHTA, CDR2 FQGTGA. Here the CDR3 DNA reads TGTGCCAGCAGCCCAGGACTAGGGGGAACCGGGGAGCTGTTTTTT. Translated, it gives CASSPGLGGTGELFF.

This clone turned up a few times. The rearrangement uses TRBV29-1 and TRBJ1-1; D is uncertain. The CDR3 runs to 10 residues. From germline, CDR1 is SQVTM and CDR2 ANQGSEA. Deletions cut 6 bases from V and 9 bases from J, with 11 bases between. The CDR3 DNA is TGCAGCGTCTTACAGTGGAAAGCTTTCTTT. Translation: CSVLQWKAFF.